Shown below are 31 T cell receptor delta chains from a single sample sequenced in a study of γδ T cells in repeated Plasmodium falciparum infection. Gammadelta T cells were flow-sorted from PBMC into Vgamma9/Vdelta2+ and Vdelta2-negative populations for bulk analysis. TCRdb ran CATT on the multiplex PCR reads. The sample has over 90,000 delta-chain clones, over 0.9% seen once. The sample taken for sequencing was gamma-delta T cells from blood. The receptors shown here come from a pool of human donors (malaria-infected and uninfected, not separated).

This clone has only a few counts. The chain combines TRDV2 with TRDJ1, with D possibly matching TRDD3 (5 bases). The J gene was missing in TCRdb and was found by matching the end of the DNA to germline. CDR1 and CDR2 (germline): GEAIGNYY, EKD. With 3 bases removed from V and 2 bases from J, the gap between germline ends came to 30 bases. The CDR3 loop spans 20 amino acids. The CDR3 nucleotides are TGTGCCTGTGACCCCCCCTCCAGGGGGCCTTTGCGACGGGCGACCGATAAACTCATCTTT. It is translated as CACDPPSRGPLRRATDKLIF.

The table lists this clone with a few counts. The TCRdb protein, from a much larger clone, departs from this DNA's translation at residue 4, likely by read error; the protein shown derives from the DNA. The CDR3 sequence is CALWELELGDLYTDKLIF. CDR3 nucleotide sequence: TGTGCTCTTTGGGAACTAGAACTGGGGGATTTATACACCGATAAACTCATCTTT. V usage is TRDV1 and J usage is TRDJ1; 10 bases agree with TRDD3. The germline V gene has CDR1 TSWWSYY and CDR2 QGS. The CDR3 length is 18 residues.

This clone was detected only a few times. Given a far larger clone just one base away, this is likely a sequencing read error. Other DNA sequences of this sample code for an identical CDR3. The chain joins TRDV2 to TRDJ1, with 7 bases aligning to TRDD3. TCRdb supplies no J gene; here it was assigned by aligning the nucleotide sequence to germline. Germline V lookup: CDR1 GEAIGNYY, CDR2 EKD. The CDR3 consists of 16 residues. DNA for the CDR3: TGCGCCTGTGACACCCATACTGGGGTCCCCACCGATAAACTCATCTTT. This encodes CACDTHTGVPTDKLIF.

As to this clone: TCRdb records a much larger clone's protein for this DNA, with a difference at residue 5 that likely arises from a read error; the protein given is the translation of the DNA. The chain recombines TRDV1 with TRDJ1; tentative D call: TRDD2 (9 bases). The CDR3 is 26 residues long. The ends were cut back, 3 bases at V and 2 bases at J, with 46 bases in the middle. The V gene's germline CDR1 is TSWWSYY and CDR2 QGS. In DNA, the CDR3 is TGTGCTCTTGGGGACCTTCTTGGCCTTCCTACAACGGGGGTACTGGGGGTCACCTACCTGACCGATAAACTCATCTTT. This encodes CALGDLLGLPTTGVLGVTYLTDKLIF.

This clone was found a few times. For this DNA, TCRdb reports the protein of a much larger clone, which diverges at residue 10, most likely from a read error; the protein presented here is translated directly from the DNA. The genes are TRDV2 and TRDJ3; TRDD3 agrees at 10 bases. No J gene was available from TCRdb, and it was assigned here by a germline match of the DNA. The germline V gene has CDR1 GEAIGNYY and CDR2 EKD. The CDR3 runs to 19 residues. Trimming took 0 bases from V and 0 from J; bases not matched to a gene: 4. The CDR3 DNA is TGTGCCTGTGACACCGGGGGATACGATGACTCCTGGGACACCCGACAGATGTTTTTC. Its protein product is CACDTGGYDDSWDTRQMFF.

On this clone: The likely explanation is a read error, given a far larger clone one base away. Other DNA sequences in the sample encode the same CDR3. The chain uses TRDV1 and TRDJ1; TRDD3 matches 7 bases. Germline V gene sequence: CDR1 TSWWSYY, CDR2 QGS. This CDR3 region has 22 residues. DNA of the CDR3: TGCGCTCTCTTTCTACGCTCCCTTACTGGGGCCCGAATCCTCGTTCACACCGATAAACTCATCTTT. Protein: CALFLRSLTGARILVHTDKLIF.

This clone was counted many times. A read error likely explains why the TCRdb protein, taken from a much larger clone, differs from this DNA's translation at residue 16; the protein shown is translated from the DNA. The chain couples TRDV2 to TRDJ1; 13 bases agree with TRDD3. The CDR3 is made up of 18 amino acids. The germline V gene has CDR1 GEAIGNYY and CDR2 EKD. The CDR3 region has the DNA TGTGCCTGTGACACCGGGAAGTTACTGGGGGATACGCCCGATAAACCCATCTTT. Its translation is CACDTGKLLGDTPDKPIF.

The table lists this clone with a few counts. This DNA's translation differs at residue 15 from TCRdb's protein, which comes from a much larger clone; a read error is likely, and the protein shown is translated from the DNA. The chain joins TRDV2 to TRDJ3, with D perhaps TRDD3 (5 bases). The J gene, left out of TCRdb, was set here by checking the DNA against germline. The CDR3 length is 18 residues. Germline V CDR1 and CDR2: GEAIGNYY, EKD. The CDR3 spells CACDIQPGHSWDTRKMFF. The DNA for the CDR3 is TGTGCCTGTGACATACAACCGGGGCACTCCTGGGACACCCGAAAGATGTTTTTC.

This clone was picked up many times. The chain couples TRDV1 to TRDJ1, with 9 bases lining up with TRDD3. CDR3 length: 17 amino acids. Germline values: CDR1 TSWWSYY, CDR2 QGS. The V and J ends lost 0 bases and 0 bases, in that order; junction bases with no gene match: 5. The CDR3 coding sequence is TGTGCTCTTGGGGAACTCAGGGGGATACATGACACCGATAAACTCATCTTT. Protein sequence: CALGELRGIHDTDKLIF.

This clone turned up a few times. The protein TCRdb gives is from a much larger clone and does not agree with this DNA's translation at residue 3, likely a read error; the protein shown here comes from the DNA. Other DNA sequences in this sample translate to the same CDR3. The DNA for the CDR3 is TGTGCCAGACGTGCTCATTCTGAATTGTGCGAAAGTGCCACCGATAAACTCATCTTT. Translated, it gives CARRAHSELCESATDKLIF. J is TRDJ1 and V is TRDV3; no reliable D call. This CDR3 is 19 amino acids long. Germline assignment: CDR1 TVYSNPD and CDR2 GDNSRS (reference sequence). V lost 5 bases, J lost 1 base, and 32 bases lay in between.

This rearrangement joins TRDV2 to TRDJ1; TRDD3 aligns across 13 bases. The J gene, missing from TCRdb, was assigned here through DNA to germline matching. Germline CDR1 GEAIGNYY, CDR2 EKD. With 3 bases clipped from V and 0 bases from J, the junction kept 9 bases outside the gene matches. This CDR3 spans 18 amino acids. The DNA of the CDR3 is TGTGCCTGTGACGTACTGGGGGATACGCGGAAGGACACCGATAAACTCATCTTT. Amino acid sequence: CACDVLGDTRKDTDKLIF.

Regarding this clone: This is likely an artifact of a read error, given a far larger clone one base away. Additional DNA sequences in this sample encode the identical CDR3. CDR3 in DNA: TGTGCCTGTGACAGTTTACTGGGGGACACGCTCGGGAAAGGCGATAAACTCATCTTT. The encoded protein is CACDSLLGDTLGKGDKLIF. The chain has TRDV2 and TRDJ1; TRDD3 agrees at 9 bases. The J gene comes from matching the DNA to germline here; TCRdb lacks it. The CDR3 is 19 amino acids. Germline CDR1 reads GEAIGNYY; CDR2 reads EKD. The V segment lost 2 bases and the J segment 4 bases; nucleotides outside the gene matches: 19.

Comment on this clone: This DNA's translation differs at residue 8 from TCRdb's protein, which comes from a much larger clone; a read error is likely, and the protein shown is translated from the DNA. The rearrangement links TRDV1 to TRDJ1, with TRDD3 matching over 13 bases. Matching the DNA to germline supplied the J gene, which TCRdb does not give. Germline loops: CDR1 TSWWSYY, CDR2 QGS. This CDR3 has 22 amino acids. V lost 1 base to trimming and J lost 4 bases; unmatched junction nucleotides: 21. The chain's CDR3 is CALGEPYIGTYTGGYANDKLIF. In nucleotides, the CDR3 is TGTGCTCTTGGGGAACCATACATTGGAACCTATACTGGGGGATACGCTAACGATAAACTCATCTTT.

This clone was seen a handful of times. A far larger clone is only one base removed, so a read error is likely. This sample includes further DNA sequences coding for the same CDR3. V gene assignment gives TRDV2, but the J gene was left uncalled. Germline V gene data show CDR1 as GEAIGNYY and CDR2 as EKD. CDR3 length: 17 residues. The DNA for the CDR3 is TGTGCCTGTGACAATTCCTTGTCTTACCCCGAGGGTGGTGAACTAATCTTT. Amino acids: CACDNSLSYPEGGELIF.

In this sample, this clone turned up a few times. This sequence is one base from a far larger clone and is likely a read error. The same CDR3 also results from other DNA sequences found in this sample. The rearrangement links TRDV2 to TRDJ1, with TRDD3 identical over 13 bases. With V trimmed by 3 bases and J by 3 bases, 15 bases remained unmatched. The germline CDR1 and CDR2 sequences are GEAIGNYY and EKD. The CDR3 extends over 19 amino acids. CDR3 in DNA: TGTGCCTGTGACCGCCTACCTTCCGTACTGGGGGATACGCCCGATAAACTCATCTTT. It translates to CACDRLPSVLGDTPDKLIF.

By its share, this clone is medium-sized. Other DNA sequences in this sample translate to the same CDR3. The CDR3 nucleotides read TGTGCTCTTGGGATATCCTTCTTCCTGGGGGATACGGTGGGGCTTGATAAACTCATCTTT. Its translation is CALGISFFLGDTVGLDKLIF. The genes are TRDV1 and TRDJ1; the match to TRDD3 covers 12 bases. V lost 5 bases, J lost 5 bases, and 21 bases stayed unmatched. Germline values: CDR1 TSWWSYY, CDR2 QGS. This CDR3 has 20 residues.

In regard to this clone: The TCRdb protein comes from a much larger clone and disagrees with this DNA's translation at residue 12, likely due to a read error; the protein given here is derived from the DNA. The chain is built from TRDV2 and TRDJ1; 11 nucleotides match TRDD3. The J gene comes from matching the DNA to germline here; TCRdb lacks it. CDR1 GEAIGNYY and CDR2 EKD come from the germline V gene. V shed 3 bases and J 3 bases; nucleotides not matched to a gene: 17. This CDR3 has 19 amino acids. Here the CDR3 DNA reads TGTGCCTGTGACTCCCCGTCCCTACTGGGGGATATGGGGTCCGATAAACTCATCTTT. Translating gives CACDSPSLLGDMGSDKLIF.

This clone has just a few counts. This sequence is one base from a far larger clone and is likely a read error. This sample also contains other DNA sequences that code for the same CDR3. V gene TRDV2 combines with J gene TRDJ1; D possibly corresponds to TRDD3 (6 bases). V gave up 4 bases and J gave up 3 bases, with 14 bases separating them. In germline, CDR1 is GEAIGNYY, CDR2 EKD. The CDR3 runs 14 residues. The CDR3 spells CACEGLGSSDKLIF. CDR3 bases: TGTGCCTGTGAAGGGCTGGGGTCGTCCGATAAACTCATCTTT.

A note on this clone: The protein TCRdb lists belongs to a much larger clone and differs from this DNA's translation at residue 10, which points to a read error; the protein shown is made from the DNA. The gene calls are TRDV1 and TRDJ1, with 10 bases that match TRDD3. Here the J gene was assigned by germline matching of the DNA, as TCRdb has none. Germline V gene lookup returns CDR1 TSWWSYY and CDR2 QGS. The trim removed 1 base at V and 5 bases at J, leaving 19 bases unmatched. The CDR3 totals 20 residues. CDR3 loop: CALGERETQCWGITEDKLIF. CDR3 nucleotides: TGTGCTCTTGGGGAACGTGAGACGCAGTGCTGGGGGATAACTGAAGATAAACTCATCTTT.

In this sample, this clone turned up many times. The protein that TCRdb holds for this DNA derives from a much larger clone and differs from the translated DNA at residue 13, which likely indicates a read error; the protein shown here is translated from the DNA. The chain combines TRDV2 with TRDJ1; 8 nucleotides agree with TRDD3. No J segment appears in TCRdb, so it was assigned here by matching the sequence to germline. Germline V gene data show CDR1 as GEAIGNYY and CDR2 as EKD. The CDR3 totals 16 residues. CDR3 DNA: TGTGCCTGTGACCTCCTCGCTGGGGGAAACCACGATGAACTCATCTTT. Protein: CACDLLAGGNHDELIF.

This clone was detected only a few times. A far larger clone is just one base off, so this is likely a read error. This same CDR3 is encoded by further DNA sequences in the sample. J is TRDJ1 and V is TRDV2; 8 nucleotides match TRDD3. This CDR3 has 19 amino acids. Germline loops: CDR1 GEAIGNYY, CDR2 EKD. The CDR3 loop is CACEPPLGVFGNNTDKLIF. CDR3 in DNA: TGTGCCTGTGAGCCTCCACTGGGGGTCTTCGGGAATAACACTGATAAACTCATCTTT.

This clone was seen only a few times. TCRdb assigns this DNA the protein of a much larger clone, which departs from its translation at residue 3; this likely reflects a read error, and the protein shown comes from translating the DNA. The chain couples TRDV1 to TRDJ1; 9 positions agree with TRDD3. Germline V gene lookup returns CDR1 TSWWSYY and CDR2 QGS. CDR3 length equals 14 residues. The CDR3 DNA is TGTGCTATTGGGGAATACTACTCTGGGGGATCTCTCATCTTT. Translating gives CAIGEYYSGGSLIF.

Note on this clone: This likely traces to a read error, being one base from a far larger clone. Other DNA sequences in this sample translate to the same CDR3. The genes are TRDV1 and TRDJ2, with 11 bases identical to TRDD3. The J gene is absent in TCRdb and was assigned here via DNA matching to germline. Germline loops: CDR1 TSWWSYY, CDR2 QGS. V shed 5 bases, J shed 0 bases, and the junction held 32 bases outside the gene matches. The CDR3 sequence is 26 residues long. CDR3 region: CALGNPDSDHRWGIRDIKALTAQLFF. CDR3 DNA: TGTGCTCTTGGGAACCCCGACTCGGATCACCGATGGGGGATACGCGATATAAAAGCTTTGACAGCACAACTCTTCTTT.

A word on this clone: The TCRdb record carries a much larger clone's protein, which differs from this DNA's translation at residue 9; a read error is the likely cause, and the protein listed here is the DNA translation. The chain links TRDV3 to TRDJ1, with 8 bases lining up with TRDD2. CDR1 is TVYSNPD, CDR2 GDNSRS, per germline (reference sequence). Trimming took 1 base from V and 2 from J; bases not matched to a gene: 24. CDR3 length equals 20 residues. In nucleotides, the CDR3 is TGTGCCTTTACTGGCCTTCCTATTAACGTTAGCCCAAGAACGACCGATAAACTCATCTTT. This encodes CAFTGLPINVSPRTTDKLIF.

This clone was picked up many times. TCRdb's protein, taken from a much larger clone, differs from this DNA's translation at residue 13, likely owing to a read error; the protein displayed comes from the DNA. This chain connects TRDV2 to TRDJ1, with 12 bases that match TRDD3. TCRdb leaves out the J gene; it was filled in here by matching the DNA to germline. The length of the CDR3 is 18 residues. Germline-derived CDR1 and CDR2 are GEAIGNYY and EKD. The J segment lost 4 bases and the V segment lost 3 bases, leaving 14 bases of the junction unmatched. As DNA, the CDR3 is TGTGCCTGTGACCCCCTACTGGGGGATACAGGGTACATCGATAAACTCATCTTT. Amino acids: CACDPLLGDTGYIDKLIF.

Note on this clone: A far larger clone is only one base removed, so a read error is likely. The same CDR3 can be traced to other DNA sequences in this sample. The chain joins TRDV2 to TRDJ1; 11 nucleotides line up with TRDD3. The J gene comes from matching the DNA to germline here; TCRdb lacks it. Germline V gene lookup returns CDR1 GEAIGNYY and CDR2 EKD. The CDR3 is 16 residues long. CDR3 DNA: TGCGCCTGTGACCCCCTAATGGGGGATACGACCGATAAACTCATCTTT. Translating it yields CACDPLMGDTTDKLIF.

Note on this clone: TCRdb assigns this DNA the protein of a much larger clone, which departs from its translation at residue 18; this likely reflects a read error, and the protein shown comes from translating the DNA. The V gene reported is TRDV1; the J gene is uncalled; no DNA check was done on the table's D call, TRDD3. Germline CDR1 TSWWSYY, CDR2 QGS. The CDR3 contains 19 residues. CDR3 sequence: CALGDAYEYWGPLTDKLTF. As DNA, the CDR3 is TGTGCTCTTGGGGACGCCTACGAATACTGGGGGCCGCTCACCGATAAACTCACCTTT.

This clone was recorded a few times. A far bigger clonotype differs at one base, so this is likely a read error. The same CDR3 can be traced to other DNA sequences in this sample. This chain connects TRDV1 to TRDJ1, with 13 bases matching TRDD3. Here the J gene was assigned by germline matching of the DNA, as TCRdb has none. The CDR3 is made up of 22 amino acids. The germline gives CDR1 TSWWSYY, CDR2 QGS. DNA for the CDR3: TGCGCTCTTGGGGAACCATACGTTGGAACCTATACTGGGGGATACGCTAACGATAAACTCATCTTT. Its protein product is CALGEPYVGTYTGGYANDKLIF.

This clone has more than one count but fewer than ten. The protein in TCRdb stems from a much larger clone and differs at residue 9 from this DNA's translation, likely a read error; here the protein is translated from the DNA. The genes are TRDV2 and TRDJ1; TRDD3 is a possible D gene (5 bases). TCRdb is silent on the J gene; assignment here came from matching the DNA to germline. In germline, CDR1 is GEAIGNYY, CDR2 EKD. This CDR3 spans 18 amino acids. Between the trimmed V and J ends, which lost 3 bases and 0 bases, there was a span of 22 bases. The CDR3 DNA reads as TGTGCCTGTGACCCCATGGGGACTAGGGGACTACACACCGATAAACTCATCTTT. It translates to CACDPMGTRGLHTDKLIF.

The sample holds a few counts of this clone. The protein TCRdb lists belongs to a much larger clone and differs from this DNA's translation at residue 21, which points to a read error; the protein shown is made from the DNA. This chain joins TRDV1 and TRDJ2, with 9 bases fitting TRDD3. TCRdb leaves out the J gene; it was filled in here by matching the DNA to germline. The CDR3 has 22 residues. Germline values: CDR1 TSWWSYY, CDR2 QGS. Trimming cost V 0 bases and J 12 bases; bases outside gene matches: 29. In nucleotides, the CDR3 is TGTGCTCTTGGGGAACTCCTCCTTACGGTGTACTGGGGGACCCAATTTACCGATAAACTCTTCTTT. Its protein is CALGELLLTVYWGTQFTDKLFF.

This clone was seen a few times. This DNA's translation differs at residue 5 from TCRdb's protein, which comes from a much larger clone; a read error is likely, and the protein shown is translated from the DNA. The chain has TRDV2 and TRDJ3; 10 nucleotides match TRDD3. TCRdb records no J gene; here it was assigned by comparing the DNA to germline. The CDR3 length is 24 residues. Trimming cost V 2 bases and J 1 base; bases outside gene matches: 22. From germline, CDR1 is GEAIGNYY and CDR2 EKD. The CDR3 region is CACDIFAKDDSYWGISWDTRQMFF. In DNA, the CDR3 is TGTGCCTGTGACATCTTCGCGAAAGACGACTCTTACTGGGGGATTTCCTGGGACACCCGACAGATGTTTTTC.